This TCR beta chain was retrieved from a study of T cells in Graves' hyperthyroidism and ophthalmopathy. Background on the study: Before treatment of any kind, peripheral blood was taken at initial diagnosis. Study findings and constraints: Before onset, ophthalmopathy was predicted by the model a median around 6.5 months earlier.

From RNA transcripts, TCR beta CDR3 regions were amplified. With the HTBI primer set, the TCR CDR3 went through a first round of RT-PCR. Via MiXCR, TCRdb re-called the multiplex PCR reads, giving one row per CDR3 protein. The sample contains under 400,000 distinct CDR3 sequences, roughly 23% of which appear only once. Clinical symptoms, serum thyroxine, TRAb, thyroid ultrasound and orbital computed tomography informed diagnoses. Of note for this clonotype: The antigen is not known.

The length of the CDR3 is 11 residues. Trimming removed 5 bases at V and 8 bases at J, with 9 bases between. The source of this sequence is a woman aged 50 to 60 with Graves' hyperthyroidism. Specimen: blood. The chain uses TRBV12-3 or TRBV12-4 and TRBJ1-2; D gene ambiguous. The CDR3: CASSRVEGYTF. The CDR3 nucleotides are TGTGCCAGCAGTCGGGTCGAAGGCTACACCTTC.